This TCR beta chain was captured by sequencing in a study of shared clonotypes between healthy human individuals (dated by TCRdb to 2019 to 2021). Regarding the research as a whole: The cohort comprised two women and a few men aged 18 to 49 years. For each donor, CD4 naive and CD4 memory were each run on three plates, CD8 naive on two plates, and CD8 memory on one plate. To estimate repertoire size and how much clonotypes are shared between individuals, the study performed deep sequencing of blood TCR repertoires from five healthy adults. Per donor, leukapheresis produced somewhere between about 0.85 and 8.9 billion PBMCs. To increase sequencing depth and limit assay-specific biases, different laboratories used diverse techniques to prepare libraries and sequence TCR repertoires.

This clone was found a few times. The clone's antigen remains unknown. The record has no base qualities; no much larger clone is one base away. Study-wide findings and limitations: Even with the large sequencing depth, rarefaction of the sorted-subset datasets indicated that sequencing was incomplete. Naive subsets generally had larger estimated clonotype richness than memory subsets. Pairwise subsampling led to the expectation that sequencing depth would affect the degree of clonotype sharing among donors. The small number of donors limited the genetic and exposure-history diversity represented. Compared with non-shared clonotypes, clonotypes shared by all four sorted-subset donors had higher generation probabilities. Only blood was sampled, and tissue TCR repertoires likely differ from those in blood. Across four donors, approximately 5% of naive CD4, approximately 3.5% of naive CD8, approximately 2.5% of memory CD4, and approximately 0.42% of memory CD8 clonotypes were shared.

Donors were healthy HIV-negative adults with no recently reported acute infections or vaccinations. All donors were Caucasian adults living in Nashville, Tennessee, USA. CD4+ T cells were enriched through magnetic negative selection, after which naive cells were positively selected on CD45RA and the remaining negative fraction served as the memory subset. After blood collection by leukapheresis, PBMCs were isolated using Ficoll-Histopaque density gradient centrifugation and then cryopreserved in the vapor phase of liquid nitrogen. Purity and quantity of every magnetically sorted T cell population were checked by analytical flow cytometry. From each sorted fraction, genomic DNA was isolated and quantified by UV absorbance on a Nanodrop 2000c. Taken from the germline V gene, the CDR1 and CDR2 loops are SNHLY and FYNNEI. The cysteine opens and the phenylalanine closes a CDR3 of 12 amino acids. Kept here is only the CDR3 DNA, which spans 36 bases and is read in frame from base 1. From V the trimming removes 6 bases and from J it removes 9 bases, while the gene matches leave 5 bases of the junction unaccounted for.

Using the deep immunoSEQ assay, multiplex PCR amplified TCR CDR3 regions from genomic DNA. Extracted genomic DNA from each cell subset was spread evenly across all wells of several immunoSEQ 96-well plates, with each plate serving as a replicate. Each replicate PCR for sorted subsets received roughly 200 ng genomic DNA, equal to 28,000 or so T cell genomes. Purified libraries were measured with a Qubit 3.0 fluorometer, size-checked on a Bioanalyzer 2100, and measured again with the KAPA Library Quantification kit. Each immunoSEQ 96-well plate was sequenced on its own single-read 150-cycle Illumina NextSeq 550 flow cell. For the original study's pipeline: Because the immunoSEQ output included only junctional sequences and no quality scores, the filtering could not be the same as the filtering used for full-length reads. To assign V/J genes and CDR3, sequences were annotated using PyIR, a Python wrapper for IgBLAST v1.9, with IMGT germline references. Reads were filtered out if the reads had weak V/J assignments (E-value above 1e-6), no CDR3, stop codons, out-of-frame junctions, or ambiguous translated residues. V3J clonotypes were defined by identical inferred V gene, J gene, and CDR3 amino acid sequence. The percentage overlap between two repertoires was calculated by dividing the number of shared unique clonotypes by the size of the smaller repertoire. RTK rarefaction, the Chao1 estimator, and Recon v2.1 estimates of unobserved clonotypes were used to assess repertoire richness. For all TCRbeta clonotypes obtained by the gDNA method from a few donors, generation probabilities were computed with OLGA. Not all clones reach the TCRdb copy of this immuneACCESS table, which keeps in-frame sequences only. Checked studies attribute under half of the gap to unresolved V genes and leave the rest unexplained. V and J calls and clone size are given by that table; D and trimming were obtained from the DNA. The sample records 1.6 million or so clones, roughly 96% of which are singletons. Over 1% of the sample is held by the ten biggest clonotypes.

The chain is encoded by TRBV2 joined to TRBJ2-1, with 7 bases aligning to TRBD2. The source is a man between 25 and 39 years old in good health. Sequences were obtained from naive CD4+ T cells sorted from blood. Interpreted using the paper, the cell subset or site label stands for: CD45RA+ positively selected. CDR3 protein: CASRGGGGEQFF. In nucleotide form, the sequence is TGTGCCAGCAGAGGCGGCGGGGGTGAGCAGTTCTTC.